The next 9 T cell receptor beta chains were all read from a single sample in a study of regulatory T cells in long-lasting Graves disease. Construction of TCR beta libraries relied on iRepertoire HTBI primers and on Arm-PCR targeting CDR3 regions. Each CDR3 protein is one row after TCRdb ran MiXCR on the multiplex PCR reads. The repertoire holds under 800,000 distinct CDR3 sequences, with approximately 15% as singletons. The time point denotes: newly diagnosed GD, antithyroid drugs for less than 3 months. After RNA was extracted from PBMCs, the TCR library was made from it. The same sample was also studied in work on T cells in Graves' hyperthyroidism and ophthalmopathy.

Sequencing used peripheral blood mononuclear cells (PBMCs), obtained at new diagnosis, from a patient treated with antithyroid drugs. The receptors shown here come from a woman aged 25 to 39 with Graves disease.

This clonotype was seen more than once but under ten times. V usage is TRBV5-1 and J usage is TRBJ2-3; D is possibly TRBD2 (5 bases). This CDR3 has 12 residues. Germline V gene sequence: CDR1 SGHRS, CDR2 YFSETQ. Trimming left V 6 bases short and J 2 bases short, with 7 bases between. The CDR3 loop reads CASKADTDTQYF. CDR3 in DNA: TGCGCCAGCAAAGCGGACACAGATACGCAGTATTTT.

This clonotype was seen only a few times. The chain has TRBV28 and TRBJ2-1, with D possibly matching TRBD1 (6 bases). Trimming took 5 bases from V and 7 from J, leaving 24 bases between them. CDR3 length equals 17 residues. Germline V gives CDR1 MDHEN, CDR2 SYDVKM. CDR3 sequence reads: CASSPNRASSPRNEQFF. CDR3 coding DNA: TGTGCCAGCAGTCCAAACAGGGCTTCATCTCCACGAAATGAGCAGTTCTTC. Complete variable domain (other parts from reference TRBV28 and TRBJ2-1): DVKVTQSSRYLVKRTGEKVFLECVQDMDHENMFWYRQDPGLGLRLIYFSYDVKMKEKGDIPEGYSVSREKKERFSLILESASTNQTSMYLCASSPNRASSPRNEQFFGPGTRLTVL.

The sample holds a few counts of this clonotype. The chain is built from TRBV28 and TRBJ1-1; D not certain. CDR3 size: 13 residues. V dropped 3 bases and J dropped 1 base, with 6 bases sitting between them. Germline V CDR1 and CDR2: MDHEN, SYDVKM. The CDR3 region has the DNA TGTGCCAGCAGTTTCCGAAGGAACACTGAAGCTTTCTTT. Its protein product is CASSFRRNTEAFF.

This clonotype showed up many times. This chain connects TRBV24-1 to TRBJ1-5, with no clear D. The CDR3 contains 13 residues. Trimming removed 3 bases from V and 6 bases from J, with 8 bases in between. Per the germline V gene, CDR1 is KGHDR and CDR2 is SFDVKD. In nucleotides, the CDR3 is TGTGCCACCAGTGATGAAGGAGGTCAGCCCCAGCATTTT. It yields the protein CATSDEGGQPQHF.

About this clonotype: This may be a read error, as it is one base from a much larger clone. DNA of the CDR3: TGTACCAGCAGCGTAGTAGGGGGCGCGGATGGCTACACCTTC. It translates to CTSSVVGGADGYTF. The V call is TRBV9, the J call TRBJ1-2, with TRBD1 matching 7 bases. Germline-derived CDR1 and CDR2 are SGDLS and YYNGEE. The CDR3 loop spans 14 amino acids.

This rearrangement joins TRBV28 to TRBJ2-5; D may correspond to TRBD1 or TRBD2 (8 bases each). The CDR3 covers 16 residues. V was trimmed by 6 bases and J by 5 bases, leaving 22 bases between them. CDR1 is MDHEN and CDR2 is SYDVKM in the germline V gene. The chain's CDR3 is CASSLAGTGRGETQYF. In DNA form, the CDR3 reads TGTGCCAGCAGCTTAGCGGGGACAGGCCGTGGGGAGACCCAGTACTTC.

This clonotype was seen only a few times. The rearrangement uses TRBV13 and TRBJ2-2; no definite D call. CDR1 is PRHDT, CDR2 FYEKMQ, per germline (reference sequence). The CDR3 consists of 12 residues. Trimming left V 7 bases short and J 4 bases short, with 7 bases between. CDR3: CASKGSTGELFF. The CDR3 DNA reads as TGTGCCAGCAAGGGCAGCACCGGGGAGCTGTTTTTT.

The chain joins TRBV30 to TRBJ2-7; 12 nucleotides agree with TRBD2. Germline values: CDR1 GTSNPN, CDR2 SVGIG (reference sequence). V dropped 4 bases and J dropped 3; count of bases not matched to a gene: 4. The CDR3 is 14 amino acids. The CDR3 DNA sequence: TGTGCCTGGAAGACTAGCGGGAGCCTCTACGAGCAGTACTTC. The encoded protein is CAWKTSGSLYEQYF.

At least ten counts were recorded for this clonotype. The chain combines TRBV6-4 with TRBJ1-2; D gene ambiguous. V shed 4 bases and J shed 5 bases, with 11 bases lying between them. The CDR3 loop spans 13 amino acids. Per germline, CDR1 MRHNA and CDR2 SNTAGT. The CDR3 protein is CASSAEGFYGYTF. DNA for the CDR3: TGTGCCAGCAGTGCGGAAGGATTTTATGGCTACACCTTC.